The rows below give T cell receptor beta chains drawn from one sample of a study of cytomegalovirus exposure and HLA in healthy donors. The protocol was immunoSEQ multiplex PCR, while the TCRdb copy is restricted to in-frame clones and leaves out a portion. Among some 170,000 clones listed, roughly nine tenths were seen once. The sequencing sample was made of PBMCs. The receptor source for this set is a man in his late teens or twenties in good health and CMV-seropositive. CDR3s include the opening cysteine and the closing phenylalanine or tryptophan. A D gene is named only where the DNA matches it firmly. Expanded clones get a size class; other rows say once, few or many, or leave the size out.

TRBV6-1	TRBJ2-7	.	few	TGTGCCAGCAGTGTAAGACGGGGCGAGCAGTACTTC	CASSVRRGEQYF
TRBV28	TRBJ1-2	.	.	TGTGCCAGCAGTATAGCGGGAAATTATGGCTACACCTTC	CASSIAGNYGYTF
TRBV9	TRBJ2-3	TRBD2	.	TGTGCCAGCAGCCTCCGGGGGGTTAGCACAGATACGCAGTATTTT	CASSLRGVSTDTQYF
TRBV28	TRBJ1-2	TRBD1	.	TGTGCCAGCAGTTTTAAGGGCAGGGGGCCTGGCTACACCTTC	CASSFKGRGPGYTF
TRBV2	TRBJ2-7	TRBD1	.	TGTGCCAGCAACCATGACAGGGGGAACTACGAGCAGTACTTC	CASNHDRGNYEQYF
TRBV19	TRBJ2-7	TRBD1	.	TGTGCCAGTAGTATGCAGGGGGCGCGTGAGCAGTACTTC	CASSMQGAREQYF
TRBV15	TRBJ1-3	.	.	TGTGCCACCAGCCTAGGGGGATTTGGAAACACCATATATTTT	CATSLGGFGNTIYF
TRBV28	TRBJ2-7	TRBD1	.	TGTGCCAGCAGTGATTCTGGGACAGGACAACACGAGCAGTACTTC	CASSDSGTGQHEQYF
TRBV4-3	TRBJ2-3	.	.	TGCGCCAGCAGCCCGCGGTGGGTTGCCGGGGATACGCAGTATTTT	CASSPRWVAGDTQYF
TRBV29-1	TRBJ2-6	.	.	TGCAGCGTCCGCCAGGACAGCTCTGGGGCCAACGTCCTGACTTTC	CSVRQDSSGANVLTF
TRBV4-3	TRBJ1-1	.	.	TGCGCCAGCAGCCATTTGGGGGGAAGGGTTGAAGCTTTCTTT	CASSHLGGRVEAFF
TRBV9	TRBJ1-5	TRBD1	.	TGTGCCAGCAGCGCGACAGGGGGGTCGCATCAGCCCCAGCATTTT	CASSATGGSHQPQHF
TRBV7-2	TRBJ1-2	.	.	TGTGCCAGCAGCTTAGTAGGTGCAGGGAATAACTATGGCTACACCTTC	CASSLVGAGNNYGYTF
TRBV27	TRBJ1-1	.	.	TGTGCCAGCAGTTCATTACAGGACCTGAACACTGAAGCTTTCTTT	CASSSLQDLNTEAFF
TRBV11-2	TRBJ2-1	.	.	TGTGCCAGCAGCCCGTCCTACAATGAGCAGTTCTTC	CASSPSYNEQFF
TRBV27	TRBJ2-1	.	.	TGTGCCAGCAGTCTTCGTCAGGGCTACAATGAGCAGTTCTTC	CASSLRQGYNEQFF
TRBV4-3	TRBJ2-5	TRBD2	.	TGCGCCAGCAGCCAAGATAATTGGTATCTAGCGGGGGGGCAAGAGACCCAGTACTTC	CASSQDNWYLAGGQETQYF
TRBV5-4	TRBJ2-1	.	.	TGTGCCAGCAGCTCGACAGGCAGCTCCTACAATGAGCAGTTCTTC	CASSSTGSSYNEQFF
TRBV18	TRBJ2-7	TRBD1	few	TGTGCCAGCTCAACGACAGGGGGGAACGAGCAGTACTTC	CASSTTGGNEQYF
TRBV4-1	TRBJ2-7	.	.	TGCGCCAGCAGCCAAGATGTACTGGTCTACGAGCAGTACTTC	CASSQDVLVYEQYF
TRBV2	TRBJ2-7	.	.	TGTGCCAGCTCCGGACGGGGGGCGATCGAGCAGTACTTC	CASSGRGAIEQYF
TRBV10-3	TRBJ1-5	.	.	TGTGCCAGCGGAGTGGGAGCTGGTGGTCAGCCCCAGCATTTT	CASGVGAGGQPQHF
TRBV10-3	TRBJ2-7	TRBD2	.	TGTGCCATCAGTGAGTCGGGGCTAGCGGACTACGAGCAGTACTTC	CAISESGLADYEQYF
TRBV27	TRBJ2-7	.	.	TGTGCCAGCCGTAGGACAGCGAGCTACGAGCAGTACTTC	CASRRTASYEQYF
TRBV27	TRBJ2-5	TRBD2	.	TGTGCCAGCAGCCCCGGGACTAGCGGGAGCGCCCAGTACTTC	CASSPGTSGSAQYF
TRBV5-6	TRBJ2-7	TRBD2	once	TGTGCCAGCAGCTTCCCTTTTAGACTAGCGGGAGCCTACGAGCAGTACTTC	CASSFPFRLAGAYEQYF
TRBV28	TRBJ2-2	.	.	TGTGCCAGCATAAACCTACTGGCCGGGGAGCTGTTTTTT	CASINLLAGELFF
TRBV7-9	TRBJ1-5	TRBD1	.	TGTGCCAGCAGGGGAACAGGGGGGGAAGATCAGCCCCAGCATTTT	CASRGTGGEDQPQHF
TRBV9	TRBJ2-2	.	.	TGTGCCAGCAGCCTCCAGGGACACACCACCGGGGAGCTGTTTTTT	CASSLQGHTTGELFF
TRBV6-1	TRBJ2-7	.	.	TGTTTCGTTGGGGCGGGACGGTACTTC	CFVGAGRYF
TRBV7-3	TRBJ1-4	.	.	TGTGCCAGCAGCTTAAATCTAGGTGAAAAACTGTTTTTT	CASSLNLGEKLFF
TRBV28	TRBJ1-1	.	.	TGTGCCAGCAGCCCCCTCGGGTACACCGAGTGGGACACTGAAGCTTTCTTT	CASSPLGYTEWDTEAFF
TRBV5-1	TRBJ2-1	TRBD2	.	TGCGCCAGCAGCCCCGATAGCGGGAGGGCCTACAATGAGCAGTTCTTC	CASSPDSGRAYNEQFF
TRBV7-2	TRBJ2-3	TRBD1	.	TGTGCCAGCAGCCCTGACAGGGGCACAGATACGCAGTATTTT	CASSPDRGTDTQYF
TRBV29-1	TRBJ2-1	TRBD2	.	TGCAGCGTTGAAGTAGCCAGCGGGAGGGAGTATGAGCAGTTCTTC	CSVEVASGREYEQFF
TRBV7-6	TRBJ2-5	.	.	TGTGCCAGCAGCTTAGCCCCTCTGAGGGGGGAGACCCAGTACTTC	CASSLAPLRGETQYF
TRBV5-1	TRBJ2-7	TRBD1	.	TGCGCCAGCAGCCCGGACAGGGGATCCTACGAGCAGTACTTC	CASSPDRGSYEQYF
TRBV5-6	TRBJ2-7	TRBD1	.	TGTGCCAGCAGCTTGCCCGGGACAGGTACCTACGAGCAGTACTTC	CASSLPGTGTYEQYF
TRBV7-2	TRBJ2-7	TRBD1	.	TGTGCCAGCAGCCTCAAGGCGGGACAGGGTCCCTACGAGCAGTACTTC	CASSLKAGQGPYEQYF
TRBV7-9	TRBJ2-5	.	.	TGTGCCAGCAGCTTAGTTGGGACAATTATTGGAGAGACCCAGTACTTC	CASSLVGTIIGETQYF
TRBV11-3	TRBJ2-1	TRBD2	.	TGTGCCAGCAGCTTGGCTAGCGGGAGGGCCTACAATGAGCAGTTCTTC	CASSLASGRAYNEQFF
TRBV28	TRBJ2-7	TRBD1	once	TGTGCCAGCAGCCTGACAGGGGGATTCGAGCAGTACTTC	CASSLTGGFEQYF
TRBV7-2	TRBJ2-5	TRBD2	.	TGTGCCAGCAGCTCACTAGCGGGAGAGGAGACCCAGTACTTC	CASSSLAGEETQYF
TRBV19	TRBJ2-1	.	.	TGTGCCAGTAGTATCCGGGTCCACAATGAGCAGTTCTTC	CASSIRVHNEQFF
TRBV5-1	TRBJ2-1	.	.	TGCGCCAGCAGCCCTCCGGCCGAAGGGGATGGCTACAATGAGCAGTTCTTC	CASSPPAEGDGYNEQFF
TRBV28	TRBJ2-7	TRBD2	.	TGTGCCAGCAGTTCTCCGGGGACTAGCGGGACGGGTGAGCAGTACTTC	CASSSPGTSGTGEQYF
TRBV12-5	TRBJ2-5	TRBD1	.	TGTGCTAGTGACCAGGGACAGGTTACGGTTGAGACCCAGTACTTC	CASDQGQVTVETQYF
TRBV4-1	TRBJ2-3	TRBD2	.	TGCGCCAGCGCTCGGGGGAGCGGGGGGGCAGATACGCAGTATTTT	CASARGSGGADTQYF
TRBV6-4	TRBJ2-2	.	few	TGTGCCAGCAGTGACGGTACAGACACCGGGGAGCTGTTTTTT	CASSDGTDTGELFF
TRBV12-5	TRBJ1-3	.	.	TGTGCTAGTGGTTTGACAGGGAGATGGAACACCATATATTTT	CASGLTGRWNTIYF
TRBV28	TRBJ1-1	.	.	TGTGCCAGCGGGGCGGTGAACACTGAAGCTTTCTTT	CASGAVNTEAFF
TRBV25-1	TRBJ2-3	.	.	TGTGCCAGCAGTAAACGGGAGTGGTATACAGATACGCAGTATTTT	CASSKREWYTDTQYF
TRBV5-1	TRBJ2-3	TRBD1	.	TGCGCCAGCAGCATACCGGGACAGGCTAGCACAGATACGCAGTATTTT	CASSIPGQASTDTQYF
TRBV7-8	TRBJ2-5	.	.	TGTGCCAGCAGCTCAGGGGAGACCCAGTACTTC	CASSSGETQYF
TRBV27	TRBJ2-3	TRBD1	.	TGTGCCAGCAGTGAAATAGACAGGGCAGATACGCAGTATTTT	CASSEIDRADTQYF